The 16 T cell receptor beta chains presented below share a single source sample, sequenced in a study of response to subunit inactivated influenza vaccine. One entry per CDR3 protein, called by TCRdb with MiXCR from the RT-PCR reads. In the table there are 250,000 to 350,000 distinct CDR3 sequences, roughly 22% of which are singletons. The starting material was PBMCs from blood, obtained 21 months after vaccination. The receptors were gathered from a man in his fifties or sixties who received an inactivated influenza vaccine.

V usage is TRBV12-3 or TRBV12-4 and J usage is TRBJ2-4; 9 nucleotides match TRBD2. V shed 7 bases and J 7 bases; nucleotides not matched to a gene: 8. The CDR3 covers 14 residues. CDR3 region: CASTTLAGVNIQYF. CDR3 nucleotides: TGTGCCAGCACCACACTAGCGGGTGTCAACATTCAGTACTTC.

This clonotype has only a few counts. The chain recombines TRBV5-1 with TRBJ2-5, with D possibly TRBD2 on 5 matching bases. V was clipped by 7 bases and J by 2 bases, with 9 bases between them. Looked up from germline, CDR1 is SGHRS and CDR2 is YFSETQ. The CDR3 sequence is 12 residues long. CDR3 nucleotides: TGCGCCAGCGGCAGGACTCAAGAGACCCAGTACTTC. Protein sequence: CASGRTQETQYF.

The rearrangement links TRBV6-1 to TRBJ1-3, with D maybe TRBD1 (5 bases). The length of the CDR3 is 17 residues. V shed 5 bases and J shed 2 bases, with 19 bases lying between them. CDR1 and CDR2 (germline): MNHNS, SASEGT. Written as DNA, the CDR3 is TGTGCCAGCAGTCGGCCTGACAGTACCTTCCCTGGAAACACCATATATTTT. Its translation is CASSRPDSTFPGNTIYF.

This clonotype was recorded many times. The chain carries TRBV6-1 and TRBJ1-6; a weak D match, TRBD1 (5 bases). This CDR3 spans 13 amino acids. V shed 7 bases and J shed 12 bases, with 16 bases lying between them. Germline CDR1 reads MNHNS; CDR2 reads SASEGT. This chain's CDR3 is CASNMGPRRPLHF. For the CDR3, the DNA is TGTGCCAGCAACATGGGACCGCGGAGACCCCTCCACTTT.

This clonotype came up a few times. This chain links TRBV6-6 with TRBJ2-7, with D unclear. V was pared by 2 bases and J by 2 bases, with 4 bases between. Germline CDR1 reads MNHNY; CDR2 reads SVGAGI (reference sequence). The CDR3 is 12 residues long. The CDR3 coding sequence is TGTGCCAGCAGTTACCGCACCTACGAGCAGTACTTC. Its translation is CASSYRTYEQYF.

This clonotype showed up many times. The chain employs TRBV7-9 and TRBJ2-3; D gene ambiguous. Trimming cost V 1 base and J 3 bases, with 5 bases left between them. The CDR3 runs 13 residues. In germline, CDR1 is SEHNR, CDR2 FQNEAQ (reference sequence). The CDR3 sequence is CASSLDQTDTQYF. As DNA, the CDR3 is TGTGCCAGCAGCTTAGATCAGACAGATACGCAGTATTTT.

The chain uses TRBV7-9 and TRBJ1-5; 7 bases are a match to TRBD1. V shed 1 base and J 3 bases; nucleotides not matched to a gene: 6. Germline V CDR1 and CDR2: SEHNR, FQNEAQ (reference sequence). The CDR3 sequence is 16 residues long. CDR3 nucleotide sequence: TGTGCCAGCAGCTTAGAGGGGACAGTACTCAATCAGCCCCAGCATTTT. Protein sequence: CASSLEGTVLNQPQHF.

This clonotype was counted a few times. The chain recombines TRBV10-3 with TRBJ2-7; D is perhaps TRBD1 or TRBD2 (6 bases each). The V and J ends lost 3 bases and 4 bases respectively, with 7 bases between them. The CDR3 covers 12 residues. CDR1 and CDR2 from the germline V gene are ENHRY and SYGVKD. CDR3 protein: CAISEGGYEQYF. The CDR3 nucleotides read TGTGCCATCAGTGAAGGGGGGTACGAGCAGTACTTC.

The chain has TRBV29-1 and TRBJ2-5; tentative D call: TRBD1 (6 bases). The CDR3 totals 15 residues. In germline, CDR1 is SQVTM, CDR2 ANQGSEA. V dropped 2 bases and J dropped 2 bases, with 15 bases sitting between them. CDR3 sequence: CSVEYTGTRQETQYF. The DNA for the CDR3 is TGCAGCGTTGAATATACCGGGACACGGCAAGAGACCCAGTACTTC.

The chain couples TRBV4-2 to TRBJ1-1; maybe TRBD1 (6 bases). The CDR3 runs to 15 residues. With 4 bases removed from V and 0 bases from J, the gap between germline ends came to 12 bases. The germline CDR1 and CDR2 sequences are LGHNA and YNFKEQ. The CDR3 reads CASSLRGPVNTEAFF. The CDR3 DNA reads as TGTGCCAGCAGCCTCAGGGGCCCGGTGAACACTGAAGCTTTCTTT.

V usage is TRBV11-2 and J usage is TRBJ1-4; D not certain. This CDR3 spans 14 amino acids. Trimming took 5 bases from V and 12 from J, leaving 19 bases between them. Germline CDR1 SGHAT, CDR2 FQNNGV. The CDR3 loop is CASSLEAGYEELFF. The CDR3, as DNA: TGTGCCAGCAGCCTTGAGGCGGGGTACGAAGAACTGTTTTTT.

This clonotype was seen a few times. The chain employs TRBV30 and TRBJ1-3; no definite D call. The germline V gene encodes CDR1 GTSNPN and CDR2 SVGIG (reference sequence). With 1 base removed from V and 4 bases from J, the gap between germline ends came to 8 bases. CDR3 length: 13 residues. The CDR3, as DNA: TGTGCCTGGAGTGGGGCGGAGGGAAACACCATATATTTT. Protein product: CAWSGAEGNTIYF.

This clonotype has just a few counts. The V call is TRBV5-1, the J call TRBJ1-3, with D possibly being TRBD1 (5 bases). CDR3 length: 15 residues. The V gene's germline CDR1 is SGHRS and CDR2 YFSETQ. V was shortened by 3 bases and J by 0 bases, with 10 bases between the two germline ends. This chain's CDR3 is CASSSATGSGNTIYF. The CDR3 DNA sequence: TGCGCCAGCAGCTCCGCTACAGGCTCTGGAAACACCATATATTTT.

V usage is TRBV19 and J usage is TRBJ2-1; 10 bases agree with TRBD2. The CDR3 has 15 amino acids. With 6 bases clipped from V and 0 bases from J, the junction kept 2 bases outside the gene matches. Germline CDR1 reads LNHDA; CDR2 reads SQIVND (reference sequence). CDR3 loop: CASRASGSSYNEQFF. CDR3 DNA sequence: TGTGCCAGTAGGGCTAGCGGGAGCTCCTACAATGAGCAGTTCTTC.

The rearrangement uses TRBV12-3 or TRBV12-4 and TRBJ1-1, with a tentative D call TRBD1 (6 bases). The CDR3 runs to 12 residues. The germline V and J ends were trimmed by 6 bases and 10 bases, with 15 bases remaining between them. CDR3 bases: TGTGCCAGCAGCGTCACAGGGTCTGGAGCTTTCTTT. Translated: CASSVTGSGAFF.

In DNA form, the CDR3 reads TGTGCCAGCTGCTCACAGGGGTGGACTGAAGCTTTCTTT. Amino acids: CASCSQGWTEAFF. The genes are TRBV6-2 or TRBV6-3 and TRBJ1-1; the match to TRBD1 covers 7 bases. CDR3 size: 13 residues. The germline gives CDR1 MNHEY, CDR2 SVGEGT. Unmatched junction bases numbered 8, after V lost 8 bases and J lost 5 bases.